Each of the 3 T cell receptor beta chains below was sequenced from the same sample in a study of CD8 T cells in Susac syndrome. cDNA came from approximately 0.5 to 1 ug RNA primed by random hexamers. Each CDR3 protein is one row after TCRdb ran MiXCR on the immunoSEQ multiplex PCR reads. The repertoire holds 180,000 or so distinct CDR3 sequences, with 90% to 95% as singletons. The sample comprised CD4+ T cells from PBMCs. The source of these receptors is a human donor with multiple sclerosis.

The DNA for the CDR3 is TGTGCCACCAGTGATTTGTACAATGAAGAGACCCAGTACTTC. Protein product: CATSDLYNEETQYF. The J gene is TRBJ2-5, the V gene TRBV24-1; no definite D call. This CDR3 has 14 residues. The V end was cut by 0 bases, the J end by 3 bases, with 7 bases between. Germline CDR1 KGHDR, CDR2 SFDVKD.

The chain carries TRBV6-6 and TRBJ2-7; TRBD2 might be the D (5 bases). CDR1 and CDR2 from the germline V gene are MNHNY and SVGAGI (reference sequence). This CDR3 comprises 14 residues. Between the trimmed V and J ends, which lost 0 bases and 3 bases, there was a span of 9 bases. The CDR3 DNA reads as TGTGCCAGCAGTTACTCGGAGGTGGTCTACGAGCAGTACTTC. Encoded protein: CASSYSEVVYEQYF.

The rearrangement joins TRBV7-2 to TRBJ2-3, with D hard to call. This CDR3 comprises 13 residues. Germline-derived CDR1 and CDR2 are SGHTA and FQGNSA. With 5 bases removed from V and 6 bases from J, the gap between germline ends came to 12 bases. The CDR3 DNA reads TGTGCCAGCAGCCTCTTATATCAGGATACGCAGTATTTT. As protein: CASSLLYQDTQYF.